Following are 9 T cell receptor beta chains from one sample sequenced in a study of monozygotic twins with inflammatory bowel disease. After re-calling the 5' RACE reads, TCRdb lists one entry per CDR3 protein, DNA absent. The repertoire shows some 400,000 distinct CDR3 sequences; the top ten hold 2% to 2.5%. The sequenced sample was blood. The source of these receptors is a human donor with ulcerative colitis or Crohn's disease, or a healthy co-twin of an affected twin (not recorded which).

CDR3 amino acids: CASSVDRFDGYTF. The chain links TRBV7-9 to TRBJ1-2; TCRdb names TRBD1, which stays unverified in the absence of DNA. Germline CDR1 SEHNR, CDR2 FQNEAQ (reference sequence). This CDR3 is 13 amino acids long.

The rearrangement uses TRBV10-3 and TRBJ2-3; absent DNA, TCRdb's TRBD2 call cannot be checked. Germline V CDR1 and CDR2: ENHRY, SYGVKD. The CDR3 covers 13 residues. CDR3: CAILVEREDTQYF.

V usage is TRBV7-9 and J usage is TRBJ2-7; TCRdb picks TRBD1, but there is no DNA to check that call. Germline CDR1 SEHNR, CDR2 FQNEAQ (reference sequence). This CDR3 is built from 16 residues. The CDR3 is CASSLSSRTSIYEQYF.

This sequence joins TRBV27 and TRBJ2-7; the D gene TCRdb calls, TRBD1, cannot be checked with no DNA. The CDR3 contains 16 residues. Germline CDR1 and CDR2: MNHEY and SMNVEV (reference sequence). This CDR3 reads CASSSFLTGSSYEQYF.

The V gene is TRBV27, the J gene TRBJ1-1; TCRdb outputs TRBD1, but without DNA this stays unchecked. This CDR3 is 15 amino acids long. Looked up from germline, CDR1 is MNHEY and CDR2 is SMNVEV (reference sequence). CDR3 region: CASSLDRTGITEAFF.

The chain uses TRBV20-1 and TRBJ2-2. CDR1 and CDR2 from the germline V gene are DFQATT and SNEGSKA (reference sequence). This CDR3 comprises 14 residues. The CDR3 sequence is CSATGPTNTGELFF.

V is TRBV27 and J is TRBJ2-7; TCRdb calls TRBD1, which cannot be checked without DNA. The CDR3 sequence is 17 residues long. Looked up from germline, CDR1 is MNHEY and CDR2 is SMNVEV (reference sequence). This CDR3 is CASSHLSRDTFPYEQYF.

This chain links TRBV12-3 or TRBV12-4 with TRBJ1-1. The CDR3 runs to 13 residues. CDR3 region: CASSLIQNTEAFF.

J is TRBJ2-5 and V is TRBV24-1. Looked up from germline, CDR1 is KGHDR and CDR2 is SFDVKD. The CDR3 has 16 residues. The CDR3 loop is CATSDSRSDFQETQYF.